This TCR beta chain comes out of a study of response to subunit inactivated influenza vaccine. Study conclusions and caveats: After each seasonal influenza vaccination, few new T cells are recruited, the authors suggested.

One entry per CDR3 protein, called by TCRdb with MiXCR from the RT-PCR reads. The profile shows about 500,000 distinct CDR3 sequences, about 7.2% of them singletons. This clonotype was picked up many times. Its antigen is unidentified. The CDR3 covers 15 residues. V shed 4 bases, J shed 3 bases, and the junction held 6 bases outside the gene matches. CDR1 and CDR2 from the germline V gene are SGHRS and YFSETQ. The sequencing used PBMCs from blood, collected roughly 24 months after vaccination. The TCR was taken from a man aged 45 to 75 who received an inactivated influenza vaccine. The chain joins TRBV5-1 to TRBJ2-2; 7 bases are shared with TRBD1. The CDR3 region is CASSKGQVDTGELFF. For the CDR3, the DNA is TGCGCCAGCAGCAAAGGACAGGTTGACACCGGGGAGCTGTTTTTT.